The present T cell receptor beta chain was sequenced within a study of T-cell memory formation after mild COVID-19. Findings of the study overall: Those CD4+ clones that contracted were mainly in CM and EM (CD8+ ones in EMRA). The study detected some responding clones in pre-infection memory, suggesting cross-reactive memory joined. Specificity for SARS-CoV-2 was not confirmed among the second-wave clones peaking on day 37.

Turning to this clonotype: Its specificity is not known.

Constant-segment primers were used for 5'RACE, and the resulting TCR alpha and TCR beta cDNA libraries carried sample barcodes and UMIs. MiXCR was run by TCRdb on the 5' RACE reads, yielding one entry per CDR3 protein. Altogether more than 110,000 distinct CDR3 sequences are present, around 14% being singletons, with the ten largest covering 25% to 30%. This clonotype was obtained from an adult woman who had mild COVID-19 (a few samples of this study predate the infection). Cell type and time point are not known. The sample consisted of PBMCs or a T cell subset sorted from them (not recorded which).

For the CDR3, the DNA is TGTGCCAGCAGTCCGACAGGCGGTAGGGATGAGCAGTTCTTC. Its protein product is CASSPTGGRDEQFF. The chain recombines TRBV12-3 or TRBV12-4 with TRBJ2-1, with a tentative D call TRBD1 (6 bases). This CDR3 is built from 14 residues. V dropped 5 bases and J dropped 8 bases, with 16 bases sitting between them.